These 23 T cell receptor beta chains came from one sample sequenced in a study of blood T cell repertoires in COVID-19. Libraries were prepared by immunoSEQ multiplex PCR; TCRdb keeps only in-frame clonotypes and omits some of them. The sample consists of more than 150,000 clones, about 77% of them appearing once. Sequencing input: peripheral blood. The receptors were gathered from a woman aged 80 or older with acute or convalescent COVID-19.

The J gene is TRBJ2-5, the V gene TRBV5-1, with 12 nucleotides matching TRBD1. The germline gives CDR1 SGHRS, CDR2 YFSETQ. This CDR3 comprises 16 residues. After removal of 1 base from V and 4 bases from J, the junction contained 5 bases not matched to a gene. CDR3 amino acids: CASSLQGQGAGETQYF. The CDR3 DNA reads TGCGCCAGCAGCTTGCAGGGACAGGGGGCTGGAGAGACCCAGTACTTC. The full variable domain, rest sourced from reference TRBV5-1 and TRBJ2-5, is KAGVTQTPRYLIKTRGQQVTLSCSPISGHRSVSWYQQTPGQGLQFLFEYFSETQRNKGNFPGRFSGRQFSNSRSEMNVSTLELGDSALYLCASSLQGQGAGETQYFGPGTRLLVL.

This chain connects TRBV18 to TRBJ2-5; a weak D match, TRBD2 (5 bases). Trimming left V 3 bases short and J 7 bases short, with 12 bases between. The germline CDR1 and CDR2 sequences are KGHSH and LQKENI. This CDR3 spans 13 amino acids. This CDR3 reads CASSPEAGGTQYF. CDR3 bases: TGTGCCAGCTCACCGGAGGCAGGCGGGACCCAGTACTTC.

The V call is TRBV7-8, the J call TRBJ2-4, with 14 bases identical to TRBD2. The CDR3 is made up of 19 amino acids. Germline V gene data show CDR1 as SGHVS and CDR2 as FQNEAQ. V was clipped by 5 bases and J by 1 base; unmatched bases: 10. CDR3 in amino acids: CASSKRTSGRPGAKNIQYF. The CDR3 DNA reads TGTGCCAGCAGCAAAAGGACTAGCGGGAGGCCCGGGGCCAAAAACATTCAGTACTTC. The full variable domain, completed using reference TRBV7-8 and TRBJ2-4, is GAGVSQSPRYKVAKRGQDVALRCDPISGHVSLFWYQQALGQGPEFLTYFQNEAQLDKSGLPSDRFFAERPEGSVSTLKIQRTQQEDSAVYLCASSKRTSGRPGAKNIQYFGAGTRLSVL.

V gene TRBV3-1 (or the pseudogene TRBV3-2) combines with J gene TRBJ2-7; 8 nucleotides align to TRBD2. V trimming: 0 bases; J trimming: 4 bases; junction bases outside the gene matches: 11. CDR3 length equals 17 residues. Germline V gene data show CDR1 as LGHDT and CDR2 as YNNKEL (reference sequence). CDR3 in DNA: TGTGCCAGCAGCCAAGATTGGAGGACGGGGGGGTGGTACGAGCAGTACTTC. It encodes CASSQDWRTGGWYEQYF.

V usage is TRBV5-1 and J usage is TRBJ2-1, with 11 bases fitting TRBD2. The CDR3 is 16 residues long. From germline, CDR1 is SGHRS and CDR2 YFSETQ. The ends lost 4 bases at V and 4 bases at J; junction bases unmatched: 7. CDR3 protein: CASSTSLAGGYNEQFF. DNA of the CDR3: TGCGCCAGCAGCACCTCGCTAGCGGGGGGTTACAATGAGCAGTTCTTC.

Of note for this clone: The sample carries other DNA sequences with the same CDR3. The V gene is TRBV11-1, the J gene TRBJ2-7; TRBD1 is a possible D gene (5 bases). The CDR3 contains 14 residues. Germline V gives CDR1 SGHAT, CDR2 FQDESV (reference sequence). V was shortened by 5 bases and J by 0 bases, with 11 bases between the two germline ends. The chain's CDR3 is CASSPDSHSYEQYF. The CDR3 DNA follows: TGTGCCAGCAGCCCTGACAGTCACTCCTACGAGCAGTACTTC.

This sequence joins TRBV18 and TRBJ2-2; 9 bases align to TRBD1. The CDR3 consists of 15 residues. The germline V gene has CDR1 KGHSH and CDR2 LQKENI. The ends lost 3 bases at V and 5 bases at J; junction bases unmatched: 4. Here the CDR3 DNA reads TGTGCCAGCTCACCCGGGACAGGGAGGACCGGGGAGCTGTTTTTT. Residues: CASSPGTGRTGELFF.

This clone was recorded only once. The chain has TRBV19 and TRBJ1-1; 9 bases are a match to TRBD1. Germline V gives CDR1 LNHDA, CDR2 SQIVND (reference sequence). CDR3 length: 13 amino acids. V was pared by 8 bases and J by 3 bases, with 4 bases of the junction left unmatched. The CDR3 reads CASSTGGHTEAFF. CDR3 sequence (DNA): TGTGCCAGTTCTACAGGGGGCCACACTGAAGCTTTCTTT.

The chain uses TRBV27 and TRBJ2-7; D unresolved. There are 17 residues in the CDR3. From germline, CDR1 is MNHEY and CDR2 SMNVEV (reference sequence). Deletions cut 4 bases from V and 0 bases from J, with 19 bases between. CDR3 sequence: CASSSQVGSPDSYEQYF. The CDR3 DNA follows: TGTGCCAGCAGTTCCCAAGTGGGCAGCCCAGACTCCTACGAGCAGTACTTC.

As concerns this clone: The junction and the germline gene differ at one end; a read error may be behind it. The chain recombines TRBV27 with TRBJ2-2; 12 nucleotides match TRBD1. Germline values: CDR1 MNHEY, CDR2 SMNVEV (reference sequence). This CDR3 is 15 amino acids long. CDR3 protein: CVSSRDRGPTGELFF. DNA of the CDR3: TGTGTCAGCAGTAGGGACAGGGGGCCCACCGGGGAGCTGTTTTTT.

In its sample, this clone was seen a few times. The CDR3 spells CASSVGVAGGLDTQYF. The DNA for the CDR3 is TGTGCCAGCAGCGTAGGAGTAGCGGGAGGGCTAGATACGCAGTATTTT. The genes are TRBV9 and TRBJ2-3, with TRBD2 matching over 11 bases. The CDR3 extends over 16 amino acids. Germline trimming cut 0 bases from V and 5 bases from J; bases unmatched to any gene: 5. Germline assignment: CDR1 SGDLS and CDR2 YYNGEE.

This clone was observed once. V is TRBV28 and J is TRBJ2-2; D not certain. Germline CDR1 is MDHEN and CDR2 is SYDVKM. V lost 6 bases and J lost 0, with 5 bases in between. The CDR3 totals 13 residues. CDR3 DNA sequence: TGTGCCAGCAGAACTACGAACACCGGGGAGCTGTTTTTT. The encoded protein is CASRTTNTGELFF.

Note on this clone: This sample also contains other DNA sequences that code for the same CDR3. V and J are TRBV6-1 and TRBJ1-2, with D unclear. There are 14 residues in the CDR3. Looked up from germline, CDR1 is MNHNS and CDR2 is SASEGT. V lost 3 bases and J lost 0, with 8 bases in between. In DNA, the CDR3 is TGTGCCAGCAGTGAGGGCCTTCCTAACTATGGCTACACCTTC. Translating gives CASSEGLPNYGYTF.

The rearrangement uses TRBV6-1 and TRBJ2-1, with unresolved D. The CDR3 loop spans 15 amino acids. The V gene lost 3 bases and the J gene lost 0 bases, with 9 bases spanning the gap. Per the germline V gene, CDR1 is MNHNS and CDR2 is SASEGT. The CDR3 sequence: CASSEYTGSYNEQFF. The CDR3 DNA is TGTGCCAGCAGTGAGTACACGGGCTCCTACAATGAGCAGTTCTTC.

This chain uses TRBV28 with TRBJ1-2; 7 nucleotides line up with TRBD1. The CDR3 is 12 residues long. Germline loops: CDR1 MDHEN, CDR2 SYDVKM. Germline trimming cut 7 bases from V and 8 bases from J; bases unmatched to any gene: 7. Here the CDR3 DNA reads TGTGCCAGCACCTCAGGGGGACGGGGCTACACCTTC. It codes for CASTSGGRGYTF.

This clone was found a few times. CDR3 sequence (DNA): TGTGCCAGCAGCGAAACCGGGACAGGGAGGTCGTATGGCTACACCTTC. Protein sequence: CASSETGTGRSYGYTF. This chain uses TRBV7-2 with TRBJ1-2; 9 positions agree with TRBD1. Germline V gives CDR1 SGHTA, CDR2 FQGNSA. The CDR3 loop spans 16 amino acids. After removal of 5 bases from V and 5 bases from J, the junction contained 12 bases not matched to a gene. Filled out from reference TRBV7-2 and TRBJ1-2, the complete variable domain reads GAGVSQSPSNKVTEKGKDVELRCDPISGHTALYWYRQSLGQGLEFLIYFQGNSAPDKSGLPSDRFSAERTGGSVSTLTIQRTQQEDSAVYLCASSETGTGRSYGYTFGSGTRLTVV.

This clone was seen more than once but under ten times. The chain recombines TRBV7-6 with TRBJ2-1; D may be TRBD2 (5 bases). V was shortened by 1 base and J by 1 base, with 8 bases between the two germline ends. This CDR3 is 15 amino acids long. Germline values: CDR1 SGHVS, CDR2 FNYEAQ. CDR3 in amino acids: CASSLVAGSYNEQFF. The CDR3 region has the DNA TGTGCCAGCAGCTTAGTGGCGGGTTCCTACAATGAGCAGTTCTTC.

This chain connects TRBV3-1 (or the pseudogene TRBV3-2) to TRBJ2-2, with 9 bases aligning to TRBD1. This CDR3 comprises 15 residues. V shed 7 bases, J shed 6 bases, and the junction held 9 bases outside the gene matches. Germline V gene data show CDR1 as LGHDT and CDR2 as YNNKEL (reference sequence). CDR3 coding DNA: TGTGCCAGCAATAGAGGGACAGGGAAGGCCGGGGAGCTGTTTTTT. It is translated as CASNRGTGKAGELFF.

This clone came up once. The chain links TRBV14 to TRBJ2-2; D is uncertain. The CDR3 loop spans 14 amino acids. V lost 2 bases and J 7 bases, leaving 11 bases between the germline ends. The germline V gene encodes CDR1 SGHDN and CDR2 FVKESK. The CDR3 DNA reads TGTGCCAGCAGCCAAAGGAGCCCTTTCGGGGAGCTGTTTTTT. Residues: CASSQRSPFGELFF.

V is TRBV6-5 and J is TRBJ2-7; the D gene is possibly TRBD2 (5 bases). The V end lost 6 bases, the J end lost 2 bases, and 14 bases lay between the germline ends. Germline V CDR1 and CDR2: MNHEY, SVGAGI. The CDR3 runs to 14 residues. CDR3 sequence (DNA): TGTGCCAGCAGCGCCGACTACCCACCCTACGAGCAGTACTTC. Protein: CASSADYPPYEQYF.

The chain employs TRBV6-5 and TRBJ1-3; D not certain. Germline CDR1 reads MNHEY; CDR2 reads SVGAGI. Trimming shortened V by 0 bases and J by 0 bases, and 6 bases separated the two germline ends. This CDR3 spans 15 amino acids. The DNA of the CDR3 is TGTGCCAGCAGTTACTCGATTAGCTCTGGAAACACCATATATTTT. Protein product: CASSYSISSGNTIYF.

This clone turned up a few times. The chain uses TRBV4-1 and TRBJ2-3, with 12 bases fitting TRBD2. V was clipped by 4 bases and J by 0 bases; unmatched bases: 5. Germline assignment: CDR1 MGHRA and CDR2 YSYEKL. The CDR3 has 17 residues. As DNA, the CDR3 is TGCGCCAGCAGCCTTCGGACTAGCGGGGATAGCACAGATACGCAGTATTTT. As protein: CASSLRTSGDSTDTQYF.

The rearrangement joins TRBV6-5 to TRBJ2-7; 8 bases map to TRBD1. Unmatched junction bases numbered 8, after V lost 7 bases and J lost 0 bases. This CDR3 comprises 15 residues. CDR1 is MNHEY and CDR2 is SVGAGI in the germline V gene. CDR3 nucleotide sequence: TGTGCCAGCACCGGGACAGGCGTAAGCTCCTACGAGCAGTACTTC. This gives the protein CASTGTGVSSYEQYF.